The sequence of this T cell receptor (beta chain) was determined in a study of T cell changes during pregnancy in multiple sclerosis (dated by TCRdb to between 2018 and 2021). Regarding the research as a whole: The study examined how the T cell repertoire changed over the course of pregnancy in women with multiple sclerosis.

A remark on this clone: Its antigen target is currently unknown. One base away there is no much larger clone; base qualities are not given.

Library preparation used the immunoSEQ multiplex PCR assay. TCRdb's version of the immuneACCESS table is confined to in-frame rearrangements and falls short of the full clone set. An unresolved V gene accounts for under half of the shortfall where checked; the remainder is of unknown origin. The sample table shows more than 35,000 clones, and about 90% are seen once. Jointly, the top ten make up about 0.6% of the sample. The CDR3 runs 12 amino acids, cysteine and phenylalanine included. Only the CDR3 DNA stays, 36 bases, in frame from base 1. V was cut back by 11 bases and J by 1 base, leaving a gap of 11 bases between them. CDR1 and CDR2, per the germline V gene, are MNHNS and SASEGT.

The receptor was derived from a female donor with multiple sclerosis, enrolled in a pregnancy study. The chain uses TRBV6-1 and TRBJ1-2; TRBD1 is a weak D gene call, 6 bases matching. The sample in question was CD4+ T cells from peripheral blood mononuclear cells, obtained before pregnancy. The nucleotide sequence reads TGTGCCGTTAAGGGGGATAACTATGGCTACACCTTC. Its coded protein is CAVKGDNYGYTF.